A selection of T cell receptor beta chains follows, all from one sample in a study of T cells in tuberculosis. Generated by immunoSEQ multiplex PCR, the TCRdb table keeps only in-frame clones and is missing some. The repertoire consists of more than 35,000 clones, with more than 90% occurring once and the leading ten covering 7% to 9%. The sample taken for sequencing was PBMCs. The receptors derive from a donor aged 10 to 29 with latent tuberculosis or without tuberculosis infection. Both conserved end residues are part of each CDR3. The D gene is left open where the match is weak. The size entry is marked missing in some rows and otherwise reads once, few, many or a size class.

len: 16
d_gene: -
abundance: -
j_gene: TRBJ2-7
v_gene: TRBV5-1
CDR3nt: TGCGCCAGCAGCTTTAAACAGGGGGGGATCTCCTACGAGCAGTACTTC
CDR3aa: CASSFKQGGISYEQYF

len: 13
d_gene: -
abundance: -
j_gene: TRBJ2-2
v_gene: TRBV11-2
CDR3nt: TGTGCCAGCAGCCATACTAACACCGGGGAGCTGTTTTTT
CDR3aa: CASSHTNTGELFF

len: 16
d_gene: TRBD1
abundance: -
j_gene: TRBJ2-3
v_gene: TRBV5-1
CDR3nt: TGCGCCAGCAGCTCCGGATCGAGACAGGGGGCAGATACGCAGTATTTT
CDR3aa: CASSSGSRQGADTQYF

len: 16
d_gene: -
abundance: once
j_gene: TRBJ1-1
v_gene: TRBV30
CDR3nt: TGTGCCTGGAGGCCCCTCGGGGGGCAGATGAACACTGAAGCTTTCTTT
CDR3aa: CAWRPLGGQMNTEAFF

len: 15
d_gene: TRBD1
abundance: -
j_gene: TRBJ2-7
v_gene: TRBV10-3
CDR3nt: TGTGCCATCGGATATACCCCGGGACAGGGGGGTGAGCAGTACTTC
CDR3aa: CAIGYTPGQGGEQYF

len: 14
d_gene: TRBD2
abundance: -
j_gene: TRBJ2-7
v_gene: TRBV18
CDR3nt: TGTGCCAGCTCTCCGCGGGGGGCAGGCTACGAGCAGTACTTC
CDR3aa: CASSPRGAGYEQYF

len: 17
d_gene: TRBD2
abundance: -
j_gene: TRBJ2-4
v_gene: TRBV7-6
CDR3nt: TGTGCCAGCAGGTTATTAGTACCTCGGGGGGTCAAAAACATTCAGTACTTC
CDR3aa: CASRLLVPRGVKNIQYF

len: 19
d_gene: TRBD1
abundance: -
j_gene: TRBJ2-2
v_gene: TRBV5-1
CDR3nt: TGCGCCAGCAGCTTCGGGGACAGAGTTATAACATCGGACACCGGGGAGCTGTTTTTT
CDR3aa: CASSFGDRVITSDTGELFF

len: 20
d_gene: TRBD1
abundance: -
j_gene: TRBJ2-5
v_gene: TRBV12-5
CDR3nt: TGTGCTAGTGGTTTGTCCTCCCTGGACAGGGGGCATAGGAAACAAGAGACCCAGTACTTC
CDR3aa: CASGLSSLDRGHRKQETQYF

len: 15
d_gene: -
abundance: -
j_gene: TRBJ2-2
v_gene: TRBV27
CDR3nt: TGTGCCAGCAGTTTAACGGGGGGCAGGGCCGGGGAGCTGTTTTTT
CDR3aa: CASSLTGGRAGELFF

len: 14
d_gene: -
abundance: -
j_gene: TRBJ1-3
v_gene: TRBV2
CDR3nt: TGTGCCAGCAGTGAGGGGGGGTCTGGAAACACCATATATTTT
CDR3aa: CASSEGGSGNTIYF

len: 16
d_gene: -
abundance: -
j_gene: TRBJ2-7
v_gene: TRBV7-6
CDR3nt: TGTGCCAGCAGCTTAGAAGGGGGTGACTACTCCTACGAGCAGTACTTC
CDR3aa: CASSLEGGDYSYEQYF

len: 18
d_gene: TRBD2
abundance: -
j_gene: TRBJ2-7
v_gene: TRBV6-1
CDR3nt: TGTGCCAGCAGTGAAGTTTTTCTAGCGGGGGGCGGCAGCTACGAGCAGTACTTC
CDR3aa: CASSEVFLAGGGSYEQYF

len: 15
d_gene: -
abundance: -
j_gene: TRBJ2-1
v_gene: TRBV9
CDR3nt: TGTGCCAGCAGCCTCCAGGGGACAAAATACAATGAGCAGTTCTTC
CDR3aa: CASSLQGTKYNEQFF

len: 15
d_gene: TRBD2
abundance: -
j_gene: TRBJ2-3
v_gene: TRBV14
CDR3nt: TGTGCCAGCAGCCCGCTAGCGGGAGCATCAGATACGCAGTATTTT
CDR3aa: CASSPLAGASDTQYF

len: 14
d_gene: TRBD1
abundance: -
j_gene: TRBJ2-7
v_gene: TRBV19
CDR3nt: TGTGCCAGTAGTCCGCGACAGGGTAGCTACGAGCAGTACTTC
CDR3aa: CASSPRQGSYEQYF

len: 14
d_gene: -
abundance: -
j_gene: TRBJ1-1
v_gene: TRBV18
CDR3nt: TGTGCCAGCTCCCTAGGGGGAATGAACACTGAAGCTTTCTTT
CDR3aa: CASSLGGMNTEAFF

len: 12
d_gene: TRBD1
abundance: -
j_gene: TRBJ2-1
v_gene: TRBV29-1
CDR3nt: TGCAGCGTTGGGGACAGCCCATCCGGGCAGTTCTTC
CDR3aa: CSVGDSPSGQFF

len: 14
d_gene: -
abundance: -
j_gene: TRBJ2-3
v_gene: TRBV6-1
CDR3nt: TGTGCCAGCACCAGGGGACAAAGCACAGATACGCAGTATTTT
CDR3aa: CASTRGQSTDTQYF

len: 15
d_gene: TRBD1
abundance: -
j_gene: TRBJ1-2
v_gene: TRBV10-3
CDR3nt: TGTGCCATCAGTCCTCTGGGACAGGGAAGGAAAGGCTACACCTTC
CDR3aa: CAISPLGQGRKGYTF

len: 12
d_gene: -
abundance: -
j_gene: TRBJ2-7
v_gene: TRBV19
CDR3nt: TGTGCCAGTAGTAGCACTCCCTACGAGCAGTACTTC
CDR3aa: CASSSTPYEQYF

len: 22
d_gene: TRBD2
abundance: -
j_gene: TRBJ2-3
v_gene: TRBV9
CDR3nt: TGTGCCAGCAGCTCCAGCGGACTGGGGACTAGCGGACTTAAGAACGGCACAGATACGCAGTATTTT
CDR3aa: CASSSSGLGTSGLKNGTDTQYF

len: 16
d_gene: TRBD2
abundance: -
j_gene: TRBJ2-7
v_gene: TRBV6-6
CDR3nt: TGTGCCAGCAGTCTGAGCGGGACTAGCGACTCCTACGAGCAGTACTTC
CDR3aa: CASSLSGTSDSYEQYF

len: 14
d_gene: -
abundance: -
j_gene: TRBJ2-7
v_gene: TRBV4-2
CDR3nt: TGTGCCAGCAGCCCAACTAGGGCCTACTACGAGCAGTACTTC
CDR3aa: CASSPTRAYYEQYF

len: 15
d_gene: -
abundance: -
j_gene: TRBJ1-3
v_gene: TRBV30
CDR3nt: TGTGCCTGGATGGACAGAGAACACTCTGGAAACACCATATATTTT
CDR3aa: CAWMDREHSGNTIYF

len: 16
d_gene: TRBD2
abundance: -
j_gene: TRBJ2-2
v_gene: TRBV7-6
CDR3nt: TGTGCCAGCAGCTTAAGAGTAGCGGGAGGGCCAGGGGAGCTGTTTTTT
CDR3aa: CASSLRVAGGPGELFF

len: 14
d_gene: TRBD1
abundance: once
j_gene: TRBJ1-4
v_gene: TRBV19
CDR3nt: TGTGCCAGTAGCCGGGGACAGCTTAATGAAAAACTGTTTTTT
CDR3aa: CASSRGQLNEKLFF

len: 15
d_gene: TRBD2
abundance: -
j_gene: TRBJ2-1
v_gene: TRBV5-6
CDR3nt: TGTGCCAGCAGCTTAAGGCTAGCGGGGAACAATGAGCAGTTCTTC
CDR3aa: CASSLRLAGNNEQFF

len: 22
d_gene: -
abundance: -
j_gene: TRBJ1-1
v_gene: TRBV12-5
CDR3nt: TGTGCTAGTGGTTTGACTTCCCGGGACAAGGGGACCCGGGAGGGCATGAACACTGAAGCTTTCTTT
CDR3aa: CASGLTSRDKGTREGMNTEAFF

len: 13
d_gene: -
abundance: -
j_gene: TRBJ2-1
v_gene: TRBV27
CDR3nt: TGTGCCAGCAGTTTAGCGGGAAACAATGAGCAGTTCTTC
CDR3aa: CASSLAGNNEQFF

len: 13
d_gene: TRBD1
abundance: -
j_gene: TRBJ1-1
v_gene: TRBV19
CDR3nt: TGTGCCAGTACCCCGGGGACAGCCCCCGAAGCTTTCTTT
CDR3aa: CASTPGTAPEAFF

len: 12
d_gene: -
abundance: -
j_gene: TRBJ1-1
v_gene: TRBV2
CDR3nt: TGTGCCAGCGGGACACTTAACACTGAAGCTTTCTTT
CDR3aa: CASGTLNTEAFF

len: 15
d_gene: -
abundance: -
j_gene: TRBJ1-2
v_gene: TRBV30
CDR3nt: TGTGCCTGGAGTGTAGGTCGAGGGTTCAGCTATGGCTACACCTTC
CDR3aa: CAWSVGRGFSYGYTF

len: 15
d_gene: TRBD1
abundance: -
j_gene: TRBJ1-4
v_gene: TRBV6-6
CDR3nt: TGTGCCAGCAGTTACGCTACAGGGGGGAAGGAAAAACTGTTTTTT
CDR3aa: CASSYATGGKEKLFF

len: 18
d_gene: TRBD1
abundance: -
j_gene: TRBJ1-5
v_gene: TRBV5-8
CDR3nt: TGTGCCAGCAGCCCCCCGGGACAGCATACTTATAGCAATCAGCCCCAGCATTTT
CDR3aa: CASSPPGQHTYSNQPQHF

len: 13
d_gene: TRBD1
abundance: -
j_gene: TRBJ1-2
v_gene: TRBV29-1
CDR3nt: TGCAGCGTTGGGACAGGGATTAACTATGGCTACACCTTC
CDR3aa: CSVGTGINYGYTF

len: 14
d_gene: -
abundance: -
j_gene: TRBJ1-2
v_gene: TRBV19
CDR3nt: TGTGCCAGTAGTCTACGGCCGGGGGAGTATGGCTACACCTTC
CDR3aa: CASSLRPGEYGYTF

len: 15
d_gene: TRBD2
abundance: -
j_gene: TRBJ2-2
v_gene: TRBV2
CDR3nt: TGTGCCAGCAGTGAGAGGGAGGGGCGTACCGGGGAGCTGTTTTTT
CDR3aa: CASSEREGRTGELFF

len: 15
d_gene: -
abundance: -
j_gene: TRBJ2-5
v_gene: TRBV7-8
CDR3nt: TGTGCCAGCAGCTATGGCGGGATCTCCCAAGAGACCCAGTACTTC
CDR3aa: CASSYGGISQETQYF

len: 18
d_gene: TRBD2
abundance: -
j_gene: TRBJ2-3
v_gene: TRBV5-7
CDR3nt: TGTGCCAGCAGCTTATTACAGGTCGGGAGGGATTTACAAGATACGCAGTATTTT
CDR3aa: CASSLLQVGRDLQDTQYF

len: 15
d_gene: -
abundance: -
j_gene: TRBJ2-7
v_gene: TRBV14
CDR3nt: TGTGCCAGCAGCCAAACAGGGGGGGCTACCTACGAGCAGTACTTC
CDR3aa: CASSQTGGATYEQYF

len: 17
d_gene: TRBD2
abundance: -
j_gene: TRBJ2-1
v_gene: TRBV7-3
CDR3nt: TGTGCCAGCAGTCCAACCGGACTAGCGGGCACCTACAATGAGCAGTTCTTC
CDR3aa: CASSPTGLAGTYNEQFF